One TCR beta chain is described in this entry. These data originate in a study of T cells in Graves' hyperthyroidism and ophthalmopathy. Template material for amplifying TCR beta CDR3 regions consisted of RNA transcripts. When the TCR CDR3 underwent first-round RT-PCR, the HTBI primer set was used. One entry per CDR3 protein results from TCRdb running MiXCR on the multiplex PCR reads. The table includes 500,000 to 600,000 distinct CDR3 sequences, around 42% detected once. Uncontrolled infections, other autoimmune diseases, pregnancy or lactation led to exclusion of patients. The CDR3 covers 12 residues. Germline V gene lookup returns CDR1 SQVTM and CDR2 ANQGSEA. V lost 6 bases to trimming and J lost 14 bases; unmatched junction nucleotides: 9.

The J gene is TRBJ1-5, the V gene TRBV29-1, with TRBD1 identical over 11 bases. The sample was peripheral blood or thyroid tissue (not recorded which). The source is a young woman with Graves' hyperthyroidism. The CDR3 sequence is CSVLGQGAYEHF. Written as DNA, the CDR3 is TGCAGCGTCCTCGGACAGGGGGCTTACGAGCATTTT.